Listed below are T cell receptor beta chains from one sample, sequenced in a study of blood T cell repertoires in COVID-19. TCRdb keeps only in-frame clones here, not all; method: immunoSEQ multiplex PCR. Here the sample spans fewer than 300,000 clones, 85% being singletons. The specimen was PBMCs or T cells enriched from blood (not recorded which). The receptors derive from a woman between 45 and 65 years old who had recovered from COVID-19. Both conserved end residues are part of each CDR3. Fields, in order: clone size, V gene, D gene, J gene, CDR3 protein, CDR3 DNA. A D gene is named only where the DNA matches it firmly. Part of the rows lack a size; the others show once, few, many or a class for expanded clones.

>-|TRBV10-2|TRBD2|TRBJ2-3
CASSDGLRGGANTQYF
TGCGCCAGCAGTGATGGGTTGCGGGGGGGCGCAAATACGCAGTATTTT
>once|TRBV14|-|TRBJ1-1
CASSWGLNTEAFF
TGTGCCAGCAGCTGGGGCCTGAACACTGAAGCTTTCTTT
>-|TRBV6-5|TRBD1|TRBJ2-2
CASSRDRGQGGELFF
TGTGCCAGCAGCCGAGACAGGGGGCAAGGCGGGGAGCTGTTTTTT
>-|TRBV7-2|-|TRBJ1-5
CASSLEYGESPQHF
TGTGCCAGCAGCTTAGAGTACGGGGAGTCTCCCCAGCATTTT
>many|TRBV4-1|TRBD1|TRBJ1-1
CASSQRTGLTEAFF
TGCGCCAGCAGCCAACGGACAGGGCTCACTGAAGCTTTCTTT
>-|TRBV7-9|-|TRBJ2-3
CASSLVNTDTQYF
TGTGCCAGCAGCTTAGTCAATACAGATACGCAGTATTTT
>once|TRBV30|TRBD1|TRBJ1-5
CAWSVGQVIQPQHF
TGTGCCTGGAGTGTCGGACAGGTGATTCAGCCCCAGCATTTT
>-|TRBV7-2|-|TRBJ1-4
CASSFRGDHATNEKLFF
TGTGCCAGCAGCTTCCGGGGGGATCATGCAACTAATGAAAAACTGTTTTTT
>few|TRBV7-9|TRBD1|TRBJ1-1
CASSLAGGRSSEAFF
TGTGCCAGCAGCTTAGCAGGGGGCCGGAGCAGCGAAGCTTTCTTT
>-|TRBV4-1|TRBD1|TRBJ2-7
CASSQGRQGPYEQYF
TGCGCCAGCAGCCAAGGTCGACAGGGCCCCTACGAGCAGTACTTC
>-|TRBV11-2|-|TRBJ2-3
CASSAGWADTQYF
TGTGCCAGCAGCGCCGGGTGGGCAGATACGCAGTATTTT
>-|TRBV5-4|TRBD1|TRBJ1-1
CASSIYGTANTEAFF
TGTGCCAGCAGCATCTACGGGACAGCGAACACTGAAGCTTTCTTT
>once|TRBV4-3|-|TRBJ1-1
CASSQDPAAPNTEAFF
TGCGCCAGCAGCCAAGATCCTGCAGCGCCGAACACTGAAGCTTTCTTT
>-|TRBV4-2|TRBD2|TRBJ2-3
CASSQSGLAGGLDTQYF
TGTGCCAGCAGCCAGTCCGGACTAGCGGGGGGGCTCGATACGCAGTATTTT
>once|TRBV4-3|TRBD2|TRBJ2-2
CASSQEGGTREDTGELFF
TGCGCCAGCAGCCAAGAGGGGGGGACTCGGGAAGACACCGGGGAGCTGTTTTTT
>-|TRBV29-1|TRBD2|TRBJ2-1
CSVPLAGLNEQFF
TGCAGCGTTCCCTTAGCGGGGCTCAATGAGCAGTTCTTC
>-|TRBV19|TRBD1|TRBJ2-2
CASIGTGLTGELFF
TGTGCCAGTATCGGGACAGGGTTAACCGGGGAGCTGTTTTTT
>-|TRBV5-1|-|TRBJ1-4
CASSLEGGGEKLFF
TGCGCCAGCAGCTTGGAAGGTGGAGGTGAAAAACTGTTTTTT
>-|TRBV11-2|-|TRBJ2-1
CASSSPGVYNEQFF
TGTGCCAGCAGCTCCCCCGGGGTCTACAATGAGCAGTTCTTC
>-|TRBV19|TRBD1|TRBJ1-5
CASSTGQGPSRYSNQPQHF
TGTGCCAGTAGTACGGGACAGGGGCCCAGCCGTTATAGCAATCAGCCCCAGCATTTT
>-|TRBV5-1|-|TRBJ1-3
CASSLVGRSSSGNTIYF
TGCGCCAGCAGCTTGGTGGGCAGATCCTCATCTGGAAACACCATATATTTT
>-|TRBV5-8|-|TRBJ1-3
CASSLDRIGNTIYF
TGTGCCAGCAGCTTGGACAGGATTGGAAACACCATATATTTT